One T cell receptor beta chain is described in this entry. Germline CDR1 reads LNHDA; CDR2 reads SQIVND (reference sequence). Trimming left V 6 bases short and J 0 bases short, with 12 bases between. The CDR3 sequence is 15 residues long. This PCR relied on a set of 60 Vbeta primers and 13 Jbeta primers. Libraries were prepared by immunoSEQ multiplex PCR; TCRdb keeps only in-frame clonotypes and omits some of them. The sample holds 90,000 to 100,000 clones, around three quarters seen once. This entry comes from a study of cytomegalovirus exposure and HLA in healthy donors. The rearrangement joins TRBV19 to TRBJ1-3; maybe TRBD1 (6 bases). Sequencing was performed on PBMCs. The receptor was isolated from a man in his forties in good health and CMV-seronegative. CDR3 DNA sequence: TGTGCCAGTAGCAGGGACACCAACTCTGGAAACACCATATATTTT. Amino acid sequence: CASSRDTNSGNTIYF.